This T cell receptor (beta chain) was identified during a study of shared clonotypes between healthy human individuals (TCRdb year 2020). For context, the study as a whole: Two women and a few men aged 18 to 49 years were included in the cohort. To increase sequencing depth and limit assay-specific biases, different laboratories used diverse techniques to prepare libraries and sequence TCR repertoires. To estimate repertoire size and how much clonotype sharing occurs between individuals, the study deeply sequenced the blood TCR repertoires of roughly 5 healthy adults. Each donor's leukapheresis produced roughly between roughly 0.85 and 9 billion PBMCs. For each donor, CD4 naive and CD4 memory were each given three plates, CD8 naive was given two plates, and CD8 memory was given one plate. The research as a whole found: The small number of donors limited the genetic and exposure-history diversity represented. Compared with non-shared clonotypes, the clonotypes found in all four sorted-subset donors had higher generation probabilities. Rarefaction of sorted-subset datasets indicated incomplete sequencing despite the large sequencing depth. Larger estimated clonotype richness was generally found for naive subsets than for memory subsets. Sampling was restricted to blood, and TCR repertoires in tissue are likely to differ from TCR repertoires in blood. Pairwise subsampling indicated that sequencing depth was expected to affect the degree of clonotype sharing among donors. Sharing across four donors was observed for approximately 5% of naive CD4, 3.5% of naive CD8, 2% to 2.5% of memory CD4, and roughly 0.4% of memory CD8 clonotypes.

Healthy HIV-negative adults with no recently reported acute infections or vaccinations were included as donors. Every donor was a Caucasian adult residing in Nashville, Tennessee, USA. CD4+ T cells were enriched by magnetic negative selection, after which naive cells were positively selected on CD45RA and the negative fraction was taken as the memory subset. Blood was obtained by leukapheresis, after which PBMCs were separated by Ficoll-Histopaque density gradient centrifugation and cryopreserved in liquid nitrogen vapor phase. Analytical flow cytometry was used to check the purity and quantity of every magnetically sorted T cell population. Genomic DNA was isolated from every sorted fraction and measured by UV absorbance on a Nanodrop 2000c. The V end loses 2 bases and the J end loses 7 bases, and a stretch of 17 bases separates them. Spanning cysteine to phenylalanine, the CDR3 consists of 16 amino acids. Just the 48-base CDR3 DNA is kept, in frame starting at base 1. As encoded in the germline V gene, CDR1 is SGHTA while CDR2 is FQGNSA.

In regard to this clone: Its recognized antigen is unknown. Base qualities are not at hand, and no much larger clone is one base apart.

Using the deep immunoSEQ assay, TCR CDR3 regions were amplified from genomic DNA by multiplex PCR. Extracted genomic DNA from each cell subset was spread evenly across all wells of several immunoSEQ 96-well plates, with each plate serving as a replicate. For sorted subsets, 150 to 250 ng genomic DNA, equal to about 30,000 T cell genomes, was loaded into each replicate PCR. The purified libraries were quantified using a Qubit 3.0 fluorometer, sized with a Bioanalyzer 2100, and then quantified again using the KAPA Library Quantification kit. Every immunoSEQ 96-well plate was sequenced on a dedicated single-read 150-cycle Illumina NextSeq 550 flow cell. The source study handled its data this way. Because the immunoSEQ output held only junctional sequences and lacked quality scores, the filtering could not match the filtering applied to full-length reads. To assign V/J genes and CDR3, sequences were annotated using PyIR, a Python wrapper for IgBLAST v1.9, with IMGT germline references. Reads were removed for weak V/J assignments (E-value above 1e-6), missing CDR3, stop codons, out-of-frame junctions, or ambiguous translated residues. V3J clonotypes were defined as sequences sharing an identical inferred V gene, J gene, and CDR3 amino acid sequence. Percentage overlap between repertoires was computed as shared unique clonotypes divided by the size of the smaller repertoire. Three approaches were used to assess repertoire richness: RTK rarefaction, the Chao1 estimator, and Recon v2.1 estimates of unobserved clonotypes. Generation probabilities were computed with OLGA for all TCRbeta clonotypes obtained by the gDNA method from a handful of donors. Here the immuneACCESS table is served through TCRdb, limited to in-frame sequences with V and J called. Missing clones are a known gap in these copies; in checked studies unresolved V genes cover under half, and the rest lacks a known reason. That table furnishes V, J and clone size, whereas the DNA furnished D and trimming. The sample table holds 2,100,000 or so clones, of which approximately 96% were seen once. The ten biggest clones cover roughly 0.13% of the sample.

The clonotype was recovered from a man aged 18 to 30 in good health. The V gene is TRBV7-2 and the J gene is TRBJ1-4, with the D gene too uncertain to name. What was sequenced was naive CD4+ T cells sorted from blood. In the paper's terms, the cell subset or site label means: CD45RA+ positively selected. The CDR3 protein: CASSLSQALSSEKLFF. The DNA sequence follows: TGTGCCAGCAGCTTATCCCAGGCCCTTAGCAGTGAAAAACTGTTTTTT.